This TCR beta chain emerged from a study of identical twins. General study results and limits: High-abundance cord blood beta clonotypes had fewer insertions; memory repertoires showed none. Twins' surplus sharing was weaker for beta out-of-frame sequences. In zero-insertion analyses, partial confounding could arise from invariant MAIT and iNKT cells.

MiXCR, applied by TCRdb to the 5' RACE reads, yields one record per CDR3 protein. The sample consists of some 900,000 distinct CDR3 sequences, roughly an eighth of them appearing once. Among all donors, each was a healthy Caucasian. This clonotype showed up just once. What it binds is not known. Deletions cut 10 bases from V and 0 bases from J, with 13 bases between. Germline values: CDR1 MGHRA, CDR2 YSYEKL. The CDR3 covers 14 residues. The sample was also linked to a second study, of yellow fever vaccine responses in identical twins.

The chain recombines TRBV4-1 with TRBJ2-1; tentative D call: TRBD2 (6 bases). This clonotype originated in a young woman in good health. Sequencing input: PBMCs. CDR3 in amino acids: CATTRGSSYNEQFF. The CDR3 DNA follows: TGCGCCACTACCCGGGGGAGCTCCTACAATGAGCAGTTCTTC.